The 27 T cell receptor beta chains presented below share a single source sample, sequenced in a study of regulatory dendritic cells for organ transplantation. CFSE-labeled sorted T cells met regulatory or mature dendritic cells for about five days. No cognate antigen is known for these TCRs. Sequencing was performed with immunoSEQ multiplex PCR; in TCRdb, only in-frame clones are kept and a portion is missing. Of approximately 12,000 clones in the sample, about 90% were seen once. The specimen sequenced was naive CD8+ T cells from blood cultured with regulatory dendritic cells. As to subset: CD45RA+ naive T cells. These receptors all come from a human donor in good health.

The chain couples TRBV4-2 to TRBJ2-1; 10 positions agree with TRBD2. The CDR3 spans 15 residues. Germline-derived CDR1 and CDR2 are LGHNA and YNFKEQ. V shed 0 bases, J shed 10 bases, and the junction held 6 bases outside the gene matches. CDR3 coding DNA: TGTGCCAGCAGCCAAGATCTTGGTAGCGGGAGGGAGCAGTTCTTC. This gives the protein CASSQDLGSGREQFF.

The V gene is TRBV4-3, the J gene TRBJ1-1, with no clear D. CDR1 is LGHNA and CDR2 is YSLEER in the germline V gene. The CDR3 contains 15 residues. V was clipped by 3 bases and J by 4 bases, with 15 bases between them. The CDR3, as DNA: TGCGCCAGCAGCCATCGTCGGGGAGAGCGCACTGAAGCTTTCTTT. It is translated as CASSHRRGERTEAFF.

J is TRBJ2-2 and V is TRBV27; D remains ambiguous. The CDR3 is made up of 15 amino acids. Trimming left V 3 bases short and J 4 bases short, with 12 bases between. CDR1 and CDR2 from the germline V gene are MNHEY and SMNVEV (reference sequence). CDR3 in amino acids: CASSLSRRGTGELFF. For the CDR3, the DNA is TGTGCCAGCAGTTTGAGCAGGAGAGGCACCGGGGAGCTGTTTTTT.

The chain carries TRBV27 and TRBJ1-1; no clear D gene. This CDR3 is built from 15 residues. Per the germline V gene, CDR1 is MNHEY and CDR2 is SMNVEV (reference sequence). The V gene lost 0 bases and the J gene lost 1 base, with 9 bases spanning the gap. Written as DNA, the CDR3 is TGTGCCAGCAGTTTATCCCCCAGTCCGAACACTGAAGCTTTCTTT. Amino acids: CASSLSPSPNTEAFF.

The chain joins TRBV28 to TRBJ2-1; 12 bases line up with TRBD2. Germline values: CDR1 MDHEN, CDR2 SYDVKM. V shed 3 bases and J 4 bases; nucleotides not matched to a gene: 1. There are 15 residues in the CDR3. CDR3 nucleotides: TGTGCCAGCAGTTTGCTAGCGGGAGGGTACAATGAGCAGTTCTTC. It is translated as CASSLLAGGYNEQFF.

This clone was detected a few times. V usage is TRBV18 and J usage is TRBJ2-1; 12 bases agree with TRBD2. J lost 3 bases, V lost 9 bases, and 9 bases had no gene match. CDR3 size: 16 residues. Germline lookup yields CDR1 KGHSH and CDR2 LQKENI. The CDR3 loop reads CASSARLAGVYNEQFF. DNA for the CDR3: TGTGCCAGTTCCGCCCGACTAGCGGGGGTCTACAATGAGCAGTTCTTC.

There are a few counts of this clone. The V and J genes are TRBV30 and TRBJ1-1; D is perhaps TRBD1 (6 bases). The CDR3 extends over 15 amino acids. Germline CDR1 and CDR2: GTSNPN and SVGIG (reference sequence). V dropped 5 bases and J dropped 1 base, with 17 bases sitting between them. CDR3 loop: CAWDPVRGANTEAFF. In DNA form, the CDR3 reads TGTGCCTGGGACCCGGTGAGGGGGGCGAACACTGAAGCTTTCTTT.

This rearrangement joins TRBV7-2 to TRBJ2-5; D is unresolved. V gave up 2 bases and J gave up 3 bases, with 7 bases separating them. The germline V gene encodes CDR1 SGHTA and CDR2 FQGNSA. The CDR3 spans 13 residues. CDR3 in amino acids: CASSLNQKETQYF. CDR3 sequence (DNA): TGTGCCAGCAGCTTAAACCAGAAAGAGACCCAGTACTTC. Complete variable domain (other parts from reference TRBV7-2 and TRBJ2-5): GAGVSQSPSNKVTEKGKDVELRCDPISGHTALYWYRQSLGQGLEFLIYFQGNSAPDKSGLPSDRFSAERTGGSVSTLTIQRTQQEDSAVYLCASSLNQKETQYFGPGTRLLVL.

This clone was counted between two and nine times. V is TRBV19 and J is TRBJ1-1; 9 bases are shared with TRBD1. This CDR3 spans 15 amino acids. Germline V CDR1 and CDR2: LNHDA, SQIVND (reference sequence). Unmatched junction bases numbered 3, after V lost 4 bases and J lost 0 bases. The DNA of the CDR3 is TGTGCCAGTAGTACCGACAGGGGGATGAACACTGAAGCTTTCTTT. This sequence encodes CASSTDRGMNTEAFF.

The rearrangement joins TRBV4-1 to TRBJ2-5, with D perhaps matching TRBD1 (6 bases). This CDR3 is 16 amino acids long. The V gene's germline CDR1 is MGHRA and CDR2 YSYEKL. The ends were cut back, 1 base at V and 8 bases at J, with 20 bases in the middle. The CDR3 DNA is TGCGCCAGCAGCCAAGTCCATCCAGGGACATACCTAACCCAGTACTTC. This translates into CASSQVHPGTYLTQYF.

The genes are TRBV27 and TRBJ1-2, with unresolved D. Trimming removed 2 bases from V and 4 bases from J, with 14 bases in between. The germline V gene encodes CDR1 MNHEY and CDR2 SMNVEV (reference sequence). The CDR3 contains 15 residues. The CDR3 is CASSLKGSLTYGYTF. CDR3 sequence (DNA): TGTGCCAGCAGTTTAAAGGGCAGTCTGACCTATGGCTACACCTTC.

The chain recombines TRBV27 with TRBJ2-2, with 10 nucleotides matching TRBD2. The CDR3 spans 18 residues. The ends lost 3 bases at V and 5 bases at J; junction bases unmatched: 12. The germline gives CDR1 MNHEY, CDR2 SMNVEV (reference sequence). The CDR3 nucleotides read TGTGCCAGCAGTTTCCGCAGCAGCGGGAGGGCGCGGACCGGGGAGCTGTTTTTT. The encoded protein is CASSFRSSGRARTGELFF.

The table lists this clone with a few counts. The chain carries TRBV2 and TRBJ2-7; D perhaps matches TRBD2 (5 bases). V lost 6 bases to trimming and J lost 3 bases, with 15 bases between them. Germline-derived CDR1 and CDR2 are SNHLY and FYNNEI. This CDR3 has 14 amino acids. The chain's CDR3 is CASSNVRGRYEQYF. The CDR3 DNA reads TGTGCCAGCAGCAACGTACGGGGTCGCTACGAGCAGTACTTC.

The rearrangement uses TRBV5-4 and TRBJ1-2, with 7 bases aligning to TRBD1. CDR1 SGHNT and CDR2 YYREEE come from the germline V gene (reference sequence). Trimming took 3 bases from V and 4 from J; bases not matched to a gene: 9. The CDR3 covers 15 residues. CDR3: CASSSIRQGGYGYTF. The CDR3 bases are TGTGCCAGCAGCTCAATTCGACAGGGAGGCTATGGCTACACCTTC. Combining the CDR3 with reference TRBV5-4 and TRBJ1-2 gives the whole variable domain ETGVTQSPTHLIKTRGQQVTLRCSSQSGHNTVSWYQQALGQGPQFIFQYYREEENGRGNFPPRFSGLQFPNYSSELNVNALELDDSALYLCASSSIRQGGYGYTFGSGTRLTVV.

This chain links TRBV29-1 with TRBJ2-7; D gene uncertain. Per the germline V gene, CDR1 is SQVTM and CDR2 is ANQGSEA. The V gene lost 7 bases and the J gene lost 2 bases, with 24 bases spanning the gap. The CDR3 runs to 16 residues. The CDR3 region is CSGAGRVHGQPYEQYF. The DNA for the CDR3 is TGCAGCGGGGCAGGTCGGGTCCACGGGCAACCCTACGAGCAGTACTTC.

The chain uses TRBV5-6 and TRBJ1-1; 9 bases map to TRBD1. Germline V gene sequence: CDR1 SGHDT, CDR2 YYEEEE. V trimming: 3 bases; J trimming: 6 bases; junction bases outside the gene matches: 3. The CDR3 loop spans 13 amino acids. The CDR3: CASSWTGVSEAFF. The CDR3 DNA reads TGTGCCAGCAGCTGGACAGGGGTTTCTGAAGCTTTCTTT.

The rearrangement uses TRBV11-2 and TRBJ2-3; D gene ambiguous. V gave up 1 base and J gave up 3 bases, with 8 bases separating them. From germline, CDR1 is SGHAT and CDR2 FQNNGV. The CDR3 is 14 amino acids. CDR3 coding DNA: TGTGCCAGCAGCTTAGCTGCGGTAACAGATACGCAGTATTTT. Translated: CASSLAAVTDTQYF.

This chain uses TRBV28 with TRBJ2-1; 7 bases match TRBD2. The CDR3 extends over 14 amino acids. With 6 bases clipped from V and 7 bases from J, the junction kept 9 bases outside the gene matches. Germline loops: CDR1 MDHEN, CDR2 SYDVKM. The CDR3 loop reads CASSPTGGGNEQFF. The CDR3 nucleotides read TGTGCCAGCAGCCCTACGGGGGGTGGGAATGAGCAGTTCTTC.

The V call is TRBV7-6, the J call TRBJ2-2, with D tentatively TRBD1 (6 bases). V dropped 3 bases and J dropped 2 bases, with 13 bases sitting between them. In germline, CDR1 is SGHVS, CDR2 FNYEAQ. CDR3 size: 16 residues. CDR3 sequence: CASSFAGAPNTGELFF. In DNA, the CDR3 is TGTGCCAGCAGCTTCGCAGGGGCACCCAACACCGGGGAGCTGTTTTTT.

This clone was observed a single time. The V gene is TRBV4-3, the J gene TRBJ2-7; 11 bases align to TRBD2. V trimming: 0 bases; J trimming: 4 bases; junction bases outside the gene matches: 5. The CDR3 extends over 16 amino acids. Germline CDR1 reads LGHNA; CDR2 reads YSLEER. In DNA form, the CDR3 reads TGCGCCAGCAGCCAAGATGGGACTAGCGGAATATACGAGCAGTACTTC. This encodes CASSQDGTSGIYEQYF.

The V and J genes are TRBV7-9 and TRBJ1-1; possible D gene TRBD1, 6 bases. CDR1 and CDR2 from the germline V gene are SEHNR and FQNEAQ (reference sequence). CDR3 length: 15 residues. Trimming took off 5 bases at V and 4 bases at J, with 17 bases between the two ends. Written as DNA, the CDR3 is TGTGCCAGCAGCAAGATCAACAGGGTTGGCACTGAAGCTTTCTTT. Protein sequence: CASSKINRVGTEAFF.

This clone was detected only once. The V call is TRBV4-1, the J call TRBJ1-2; TRBD1 matches 8 bases. V lost 1 base to trimming and J lost 7 bases; unmatched junction nucleotides: 8. Germline CDR1 reads MGHRA; CDR2 reads YSYEKL. There are 15 residues in the CDR3. The DNA of the CDR3 is TGCGCCAGCAGCCAAGTTGCAGGGGGCGCCTTTGGCTACACCTTC. Its translation: CASSQVAGGAFGYTF.

DNA for the CDR3: TGCGCCAGCAGCCAAGTTTCCTCCGTCCCCCTCCACTTT. This translates into CASSQVSSVPLHF. V is TRBV4-1 and J is TRBJ1-6; D uncertain. The V gene lost 1 base and the J gene lost 13 bases, with 11 bases spanning the gap. The CDR3 runs to 13 residues. The V gene's germline CDR1 is MGHRA and CDR2 YSYEKL.

V usage is TRBV28 and J usage is TRBJ2-7, with 7 bases lining up with TRBD2. The germline gives CDR1 MDHEN, CDR2 SYDVKM. V dropped 3 bases and J dropped 4; count of bases not matched to a gene: 6. The CDR3 runs to 14 residues. CDR3 DNA: TGTGCCAGCAGTTTGGGCGGGAGTGATTACGAGCAGTACTTC. It encodes CASSLGGSDYEQYF.

The genes are TRBV4-1 and TRBJ2-7; no definite D call. Trimming left V 3 bases short and J 2 bases short, with 14 bases between. Germline lookup yields CDR1 MGHRA and CDR2 YSYEKL. This CDR3 has 15 residues. DNA for the CDR3: TGCGCCAGCAGCCATGAATACGCCTTAACCTACGAGCAGTACTTC. As protein: CASSHEYALTYEQYF.

This sequence joins TRBV15 and TRBJ2-1; 8 bases line up with TRBD1. With 3 bases clipped from V and 7 bases from J, the junction kept 2 bases outside the gene matches. Germline CDR1 LNHNV, CDR2 YYDKDF (reference sequence). The CDR3 consists of 13 residues. The CDR3: CATSRTGENEQFF. DNA of the CDR3: TGTGCCACCAGCAGGACAGGGGAGAATGAGCAGTTCTTC.

The chain uses TRBV9 and TRBJ2-5; either TRBD1 or TRBD2 may supply D (5 bases each). The V gene's germline CDR1 is SGDLS and CDR2 YYNGEE. The CDR3 is 13 amino acids. Trimming removed 0 bases at V and 5 bases at J, with 8 bases between. The DNA for the CDR3 is TGTGCCAGCAGCGTAGGAGGGGAGGAGACCCAGTACTTC. It yields the protein CASSVGGEETQYF. The full variable domain, in which reference TRBV9 and TRBJ2-5 provide the parts outside the CDR3, is DSGVTQTPKHLITATGQRVTLRCSPRSGDLSVYWYQQSLDQGLQFLIQYYNGEERAKGNILERFSAQQFPDLHSELNLSSLELGDSALYFCASSVGGEETQYFGPGTRLLVL.